The entry that follows covers one T cell receptor (beta chain) sequence. Some clones are missing from TCRdb's copy, which holds only in-frame ones; the method was immunoSEQ multiplex PCR. The sample holds around 30,000 clones, 90% to 95% seen once. The data belong to a study of T cell clones after liver transplantation. The V gene's germline CDR1 is SGHVS and CDR2 FNYEAQ. V was pared by 5 bases and J by 0 bases, with 6 bases of the junction left unmatched. The CDR3 runs 16 residues. This chain uses TRBV7-6 with TRBJ2-4; 8 bases map to TRBD1. This specimen consisted of CD8+ T cells from blood, obtained 12 months after liver transplant. The receptor comes from a human patient who received a liver transplant. T cells may partly derive from the graft donor. This chain's CDR3 is CASSPRQGLAKNIQYF. The CDR3 DNA reads as TGTGCCAGCAGCCCACGACAGGGGCTAGCCAAAAACATTCAGTACTTC.